Listed below are T cell receptor beta chains from one sample, sequenced in a study of blood T cell repertoires in COVID-19. Profiling relied on immunoSEQ multiplex PCR, and the TCRdb table lists in-frame clones only, not all of them. The data show 410,000 or so clones, about 88% seen once. The sequencing input was peripheral blood. The receptors were gathered from a woman aged 40 to 50 with COVID-19, enrolled during active disease. CDR3s include the opening cysteine and the closing phenylalanine or tryptophan. Each record gives: CDR3 length, D gene, clone size, V gene, J gene, CDR3 protein, CDR3 DNA. The D gene is left open where the match is weak. Clone size is not always given. Where it is, it says once, few, many or a class for expanded clones.

length: 16
D: TRBD2
size: -
V: TRBV5-4
J: TRBJ2-5
CDR3: CASSLKPGLGFETQYF
DNA: TGTGCCAGCAGCTTGAAGCCGGGACTAGGGTTCGAGACCCAGTACTTC

length: 15
D: TRBD1
size: -
V: TRBV19
J: TRBJ1-1
CDR3: CASSHRITGGTEAFF
DNA: TGTGCCAGTAGTCACCGGATAACAGGGGGCACTGAAGCTTTCTTT

length: 16
D: -
size: -
V: TRBV19
J: TRBJ1-5
CDR3: CASSVRPEGDNQPQHF
DNA: TGTGCCAGTAGTGTCCGGCCGGAGGGAGACAATCAGCCCCAGCATTTT

length: 15
D: TRBD1
size: -
V: TRBV5-4
J: TRBJ1-5
CDR3: CASSLQGGGNQPQHF
DNA: TGTGCCAGCAGCTTGCAAGGGGGCGGCAATCAGCCCCAGCATTTT

length: 14
D: -
size: -
V: TRBV15
J: TRBJ1-3
CDR3: CATSKQGSGNTIYF
DNA: TGTGCCACCAGCAAACAGGGCTCCGGAAACACCATATATTTT

length: 16
D: -
size: -
V: TRBV6-2/TRBV6-3
J: TRBJ1-6
CDR3: CASSYLASSYNSPLHF
DNA: TGTGCCAGCAGTTACCTTGCGAGCTCCTATAATTCACCCCTCCACTTT

length: 15
D: -
size: -
V: TRBV6-5
J: TRBJ2-1
CDR3: CASSYGGGRVDEQFF
DNA: TGTGCCAGCAGTTACGGGGGCGGGAGAGTGGATGAGCAGTTCTTC

length: 18
D: -
size: once
V: TRBV18
J: TRBJ2-3
CDR3: CASSPPPTPYSYTDTQYF
DNA: TGTGCCAGCTCACCACCGCCGACACCTTACTCCTACACAGATACGCAGTATTTT

length: 12
D: -
size: -
V: TRBV15
J: TRBJ2-7
CDR3: CATSRDSYEQYF
DNA: TGTGCCACCAGCAGAGATAGCTACGAGCAGTACTTC

length: 15
D: -
size: -
V: TRBV27
J: TRBJ1-2
CDR3: CASSQRQETNYGYTF
DNA: TGTGCCAGCAGTCAACGTCAGGAAACTAACTATGGCTACACCTTC

length: 17
D: -
size: -
V: TRBV27
J: TRBJ1-4
CDR3: CASSLGAATATNEKLFF
DNA: TGTGCCAGCAGTTTGGGGGCGGCTACTGCAACTAATGAAAAACTGTTTTTT

length: 13
D: -
size: -
V: TRBV28
J: TRBJ2-7
CDR3: CASSSGGTYEQYF
DNA: TGTGCCAGCAGTTCTGGGGGGACCTACGAGCAGTACTTC

length: 14
D: -
size: -
V: TRBV28
J: TRBJ1-4
CDR3: CASSLLQGHHKLFF
DNA: TGTGCCAGCAGTTTACTACAGGGCCACCACAAACTGTTTTTT

length: 10
D: -
size: -
V: TRBV20-1
J: TRBJ1-4
CDR3: CSAGREKLFF
DNA: TGCAGTGCCGGTCGGGAAAAACTGTTTTTT

length: 13
D: -
size: -
V: TRBV4-3
J: TRBJ1-2
CDR3: CASSQDRAGGYTF
DNA: TGCGCCAGCAGCCAAGACAGGGCAGGTGGCTACACCTTC

length: 16
D: -
size: few
V: TRBV28
J: TRBJ1-6
CDR3: CASSLLDSTYNSPLHF
DNA: TGTGCCAGCAGTTTGTTGGACAGTACGTATAATTCACCCCTCCACTTT

length: 16
D: TRBD2
size: -
V: TRBV7-8
J: TRBJ2-5
CDR3: CASSPLAGGGQETQYF
DNA: TGTGCCAGCAGCCCACTAGCGGGAGGAGGCCAAGAGACCCAGTACTTC

length: 14
D: -
size: -
V: TRBV6-2/TRBV6-3
J: TRBJ2-5
CDR3: CASSYSAGLETQYF
DNA: TGTGCCAGCAGTTACTCAGCAGGGCTGGAGACCCAGTACTTC

length: 15
D: TRBD1
size: -
V: TRBV19
J: TRBJ1-5
CDR3: CASSLGQGRNQPQHF
DNA: TGTGCCAGTAGCTTGGGACAGGGGAGGAATCAGCCCCAGCATTTT

length: 14
D: -
size: -
V: TRBV3-1/TRBV3-2
J: TRBJ1-6
CDR3: CASSPRAGNSPLHF
DNA: TGTGCCAGCAGCCCGCGGGCGGGAAATTCACCCCTCCACTTT

length: 14
D: -
size: -
V: TRBV7-9
J: TRBJ1-2
CDR3: CASSLEGGNYGYTF
DNA: TGTGCCAGCAGCTTAGAGGGAGGGAACTATGGCTACACCTTC

length: 14
D: TRBD1
size: -
V: TRBV3-1/TRBV3-2
J: TRBJ2-1
CDR3: CASSGQGKDNEQFF
DNA: TGTGCCAGCAGCGGACAGGGCAAGGACAATGAGCAGTTCTTC

length: 15
D: -
size: -
V: TRBV18
J: TRBJ1-1
CDR3: CASSPPGGRETEAFF
DNA: TGTGCCAGCTCACCACCTGGTGGAAGGGAGACTGAAGCTTTCTTT

length: 16
D: -
size: once
V: TRBV3-1/TRBV3-2
J: TRBJ1-5
CDR3: CASSQYGTDSNQPQHF
DNA: TGTGCCAGCAGCCAGTACGGAACAGATAGCAATCAGCCCCAGCATTTT

length: 15
D: TRBD1
size: -
V: TRBV6-6
J: TRBJ1-1
CDR3: CASTRYEGANTEAFF
DNA: TGTGCCAGCACCCGGTATGAGGGGGCGAACACTGAAGCTTTCTTT

length: 16
D: TRBD1
size: -
V: TRBV19
J: TRBJ1-5
CDR3: CASIPGGPRGAQPQHF
DNA: TGTGCCAGTATCCCGGGAGGGCCCAGGGGGGCTCAGCCCCAGCATTTT

length: 18
D: -
size: -
V: TRBV14
J: TRBJ2-1
CDR3: CASSLRLDWAGSYNEQFF
DNA: TGTGCCAGCAGCCTAAGACTAGATTGGGCCGGCTCCTACAATGAGCAGTTCTTC

length: 18
D: -
size: -
V: TRBV13
J: TRBJ1-5
CDR3: CASSLRQVLSLSNQPQHF
DNA: TGTGCCAGCAGCCTTCGACAGGTACTTTCCTTAAGCAATCAGCCCCAGCATTTT

length: 15
D: -
size: -
V: TRBV15
J: TRBJ1-1
CDR3: CATSRERQVNTEAFF
DNA: TGTGCCACCAGCCGCGAGAGGCAAGTGAACACTGAAGCTTTCTTT

length: 16
D: TRBD2
size: -
V: TRBV2
J: TRBJ2-1
CDR3: CASSPWTSSKPNEQFF
DNA: TGTGCCAGCAGTCCATGGACTAGCTCAAAACCCAATGAGCAGTTCTTC

length: 15
D: TRBD1
size: few
V: TRBV2
J: TRBJ1-1
CDR3: CASSALQGTNTEAFF
DNA: TGTGCCAGCAGTGCGTTACAGGGGACCAACACTGAAGCTTTCTTT

length: 15
D: -
size: -
V: TRBV5-1
J: TRBJ2-7
CDR3: CASSLDVGVNREQYF
DNA: TGCGCCAGCAGCTTGGATGTAGGGGTTAACCGCGAGCAGTACTTC

length: 13
D: -
size: -
V: TRBV15
J: TRBJ1-2
CDR3: CATSREQVYGYTF
DNA: TGTGCCACCAGCAGAGAACAAGTCTATGGCTACACCTTC

length: 15
D: TRBD1
size: few
V: TRBV2
J: TRBJ2-5
CDR3: CASTLGQGIGETQYF
DNA: TGTGCCAGCACCCTGGGACAGGGGATAGGGGAGACCCAGTACTTC

length: 14
D: TRBD1
size: -
V: TRBV5-5
J: TRBJ1-6
CDR3: CASSPDRVYSPLHF
DNA: TGTGCCAGCAGCCCCGACAGGGTATATTCACCCCTCCACTTT

length: 16
D: TRBD1
size: -
V: TRBV19
J: TRBJ1-2
CDR3: CASSRSGQGALYGYTF
DNA: TGTGCCAGTAGTAGAAGTGGACAGGGGGCTCTCTATGGCTACACCTTC

length: 15
D: TRBD1
size: -
V: TRBV5-6
J: TRBJ2-7
CDR3: CASSFLMTGTWEQYF
DNA: TGTGCCAGCAGCTTCCTGATGACAGGGACCTGGGAGCAGTACTTC

length: 15
D: -
size: -
V: TRBV9
J: TRBJ1-5
CDR3: CASSVGGDSNQPQHF
DNA: TGTGCCAGCAGCGTGGGAGGGGATAGCAATCAGCCCCAGCATTTT

length: 15
D: -
size: -
V: TRBV5-1
J: TRBJ1-2
CDR3: CASSSYPTGAYGYTF
DNA: TGCGCCAGCAGCTCTTACCCGACAGGCGCCTATGGCTACACCTTC

length: 14
D: -
size: few
V: TRBV19
J: TRBJ2-1
CDR3: CASSISGLYNEQFF
DNA: TGTGCCAGTAGTATAAGCGGGCTTTACAATGAGCAGTTCTTC

length: 14
D: -
size: -
V: TRBV7-3
J: TRBJ1-1
CDR3: CASSPRAGNTEAFF
DNA: TGTGCCAGCAGCCCGCGGGCGGGGAACACTGAAGCTTTCTTT

length: 14
D: TRBD2
size: -
V: TRBV19
J: TRBJ2-7
CDR3: CASTGLAGTHEQYF
DNA: TGTGCCAGTACCGGACTAGCGGGTACCCACGAGCAGTACTTC

length: 15
D: -
size: -
V: TRBV15
J: TRBJ1-2
CDR3: CATILSRGARYGYTF
DNA: TGTGCCACCATCCTTTCCCGGGGGGCCCGCTATGGCTACACCTTC

length: 15
D: -
size: -
V: TRBV19
J: TRBJ2-3
CDR3: CASSITTRGTDTQYF
DNA: TGTGCCAGTAGTATAACTACTCGGGGCACAGATACGCAGTATTTT

length: 19
D: -
size: few
V: TRBV27
J: TRBJ1-1
CDR3: CASSFQVSPSGGLNTEAFF
DNA: TGTGCCAGCAGTTTCCAGGTCTCCCCCAGTGGGGGCTTGAACACTGAAGCTTTCTTT

length: 17
D: -
size: -
V: TRBV10-3
J: TRBJ1-6
CDR3: CAISATGDPSYNSPLHF
DNA: TGTGCCATCAGTGCCACCGGTGATCCCTCCTATAATTCACCCCTCCACTTT

length: 15
D: -
size: few
V: TRBV28
J: TRBJ1-1
CDR3: CASLETVSMNTEAFF
DNA: TGTGCCAGCCTGGAAACAGTTTCCATGAACACTGAAGCTTTCTTT

length: 15
D: TRBD1
size: -
V: TRBV6-4
J: TRBJ2-3
CDR3: CASSETGASTDTQYF
DNA: TGTGCCAGCAGTGAAACAGGGGCCAGCACAGATACGCAGTATTTT

length: 15
D: -
size: -
V: TRBV6-5
J: TRBJ2-7
CDR3: CASSPRTASSYEQYF
DNA: TGTGCCAGCAGTCCAAGGACAGCCAGCTCCTACGAGCAGTACTTC

length: 13
D: -
size: -
V: TRBV7-9
J: TRBJ2-1
CDR3: CASSLEGVWEQFF
DNA: TGTGCCAGCAGCTTAGAAGGGGTATGGGAGCAGTTCTTC

length: 13
D: -
size: -
V: TRBV19
J: TRBJ1-2
CDR3: CASSAGLADGYTF
DNA: TGTGCCAGTAGTGCAGGGCTGGCGGATGGCTACACCTTC

length: 15
D: TRBD2
size: -
V: TRBV4-1
J: TRBJ2-4
CDR3: CASSLAGEGKNIQYF
DNA: TGCGCCAGCAGCTTAGCGGGAGAGGGCAAAAACATTCAGTACTTC

length: 17
D: TRBD1
size: -
V: TRBV5-4
J: TRBJ1-4
CDR3: CASSLKRGQGTNEKLFF
DNA: TGTGCCAGCAGCTTGAAGAGGGGGCAAGGGACTAATGAAAAACTGTTTTTT

length: 16
D: TRBD1
size: -
V: TRBV9
J: TRBJ2-3
CDR3: CASSVAGTGGLDTQYF
DNA: TGTGCCAGCAGCGTAGCGGGGACAGGGGGCTTGGATACGCAGTATTTT

length: 17
D: TRBD2
size: -
V: TRBV5-1
J: TRBJ2-3
CDR3: CASSLRSAGGPTDTQYF
DNA: TGCGCCAGCAGCTTACGCTCCGCGGGGGGACCCACAGATACGCAGTATTTT

length: 16
D: -
size: once
V: TRBV28
J: TRBJ2-3
CDR3: CASTDATAASTDTQYF
DNA: TGTGCCAGCACCGATGCGACAGCCGCTAGCACAGATACGCAGTATTTT

length: 15
D: -
size: once
V: TRBV7-9
J: TRBJ2-7
CDR3: CASSLGADPSYEQYF
DNA: TGTGCCAGCAGCTTAGGGGCCGACCCGTCCTACGAGCAGTACTTC

length: 13
D: -
size: -
V: TRBV6-2/TRBV6-3
J: TRBJ1-4
CDR3: CASSQDSYEKLFF
DNA: TGTGCCAGCAGCCAAGACAGTTATGAAAAACTGTTTTTT